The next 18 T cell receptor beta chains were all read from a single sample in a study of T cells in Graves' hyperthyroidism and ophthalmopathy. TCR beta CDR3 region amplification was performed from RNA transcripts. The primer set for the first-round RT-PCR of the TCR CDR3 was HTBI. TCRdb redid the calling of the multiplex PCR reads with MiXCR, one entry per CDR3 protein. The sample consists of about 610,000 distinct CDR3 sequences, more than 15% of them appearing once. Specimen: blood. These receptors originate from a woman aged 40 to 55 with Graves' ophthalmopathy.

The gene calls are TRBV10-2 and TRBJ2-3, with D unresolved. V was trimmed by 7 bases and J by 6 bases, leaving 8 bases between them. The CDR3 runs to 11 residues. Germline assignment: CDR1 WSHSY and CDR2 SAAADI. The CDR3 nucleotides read TGCGCCAGCATTAAACGGGATACGCAGTATTTT. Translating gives CASIKRDTQYF.

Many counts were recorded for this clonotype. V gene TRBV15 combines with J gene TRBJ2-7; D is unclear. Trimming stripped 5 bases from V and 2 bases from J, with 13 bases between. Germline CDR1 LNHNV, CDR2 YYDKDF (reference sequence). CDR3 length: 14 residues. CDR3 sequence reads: CATSRRQRAYEQYF. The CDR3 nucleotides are TGTGCCACCAGCCGCCGACAAAGAGCCTACGAGCAGTACTTC.

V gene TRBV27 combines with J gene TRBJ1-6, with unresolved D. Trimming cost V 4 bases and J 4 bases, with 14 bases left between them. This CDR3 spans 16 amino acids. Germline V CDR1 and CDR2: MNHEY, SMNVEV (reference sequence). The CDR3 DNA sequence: TGTGCCAGCAGTTGGTTGTCGGGCCTATATAATTCACCCCTCCACTTT. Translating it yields CASSWLSGLYNSPLHF.

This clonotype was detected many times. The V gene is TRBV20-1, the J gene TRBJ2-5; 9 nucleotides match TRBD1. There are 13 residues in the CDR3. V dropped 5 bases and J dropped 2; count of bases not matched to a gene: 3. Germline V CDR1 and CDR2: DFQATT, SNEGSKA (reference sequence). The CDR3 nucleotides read TGCAGTGCTTTGACAGGGGGTCAAGAGACCCAGTACTTC. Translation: CSALTGGQETQYF.

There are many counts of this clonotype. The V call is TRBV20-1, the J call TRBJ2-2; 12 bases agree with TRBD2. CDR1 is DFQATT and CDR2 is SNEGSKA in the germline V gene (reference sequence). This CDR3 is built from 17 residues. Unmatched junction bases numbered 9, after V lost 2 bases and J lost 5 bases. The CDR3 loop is CSARSPTLAGGTGELFF. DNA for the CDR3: TGCAGTGCTAGAAGCCCTACACTAGCGGGAGGAACCGGGGAGCTGTTTTTT.

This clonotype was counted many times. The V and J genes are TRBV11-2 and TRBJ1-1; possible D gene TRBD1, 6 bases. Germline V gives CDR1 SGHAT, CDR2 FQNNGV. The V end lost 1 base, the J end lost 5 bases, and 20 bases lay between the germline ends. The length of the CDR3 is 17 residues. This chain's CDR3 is CASSLAGLGGAGTEAFF. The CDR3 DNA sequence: TGTGCCAGCAGCTTAGCCGGCCTAGGGGGGGCAGGGACTGAAGCTTTCTTT.

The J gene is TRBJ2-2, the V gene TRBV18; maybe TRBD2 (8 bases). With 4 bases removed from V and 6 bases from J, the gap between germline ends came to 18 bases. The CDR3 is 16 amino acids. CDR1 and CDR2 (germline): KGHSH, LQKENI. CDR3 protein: CASSRQGLTSAGELFF. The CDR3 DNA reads TGTGCCAGCTCACGACAGGGCCTGACTAGCGCCGGGGAGCTGTTTTTT.

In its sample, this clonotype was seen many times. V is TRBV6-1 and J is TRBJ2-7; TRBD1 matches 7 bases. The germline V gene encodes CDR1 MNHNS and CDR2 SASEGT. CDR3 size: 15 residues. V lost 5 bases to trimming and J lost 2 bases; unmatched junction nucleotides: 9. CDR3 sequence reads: CASSKNRGQTYEQYF. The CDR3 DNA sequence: TGTGCCAGCAGTAAGAACCGGGGACAGACCTACGAGCAGTACTTC.

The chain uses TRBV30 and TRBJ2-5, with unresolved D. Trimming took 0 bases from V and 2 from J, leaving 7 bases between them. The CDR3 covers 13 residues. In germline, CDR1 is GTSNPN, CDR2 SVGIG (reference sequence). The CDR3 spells CAWSVAPQETQYF. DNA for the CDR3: TGTGCCTGGAGTGTAGCCCCGCAAGAGACCCAGTACTTC.

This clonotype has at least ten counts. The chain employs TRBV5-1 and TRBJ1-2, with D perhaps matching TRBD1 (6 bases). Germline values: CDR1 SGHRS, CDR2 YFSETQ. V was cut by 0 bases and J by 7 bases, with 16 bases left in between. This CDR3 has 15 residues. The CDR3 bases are TGCGCCAGCAGCTTGGATGGGGGGGCAAGTGGTGGCTACACCTTC. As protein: CASSLDGGASGGYTF.

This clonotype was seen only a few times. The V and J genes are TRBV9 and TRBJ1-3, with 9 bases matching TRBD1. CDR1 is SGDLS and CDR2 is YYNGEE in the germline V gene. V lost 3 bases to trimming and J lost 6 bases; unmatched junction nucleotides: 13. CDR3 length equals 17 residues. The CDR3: CASSETVTGGSLNTIYF. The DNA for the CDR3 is TGTGCCAGCAGCGAAACGGTCACAGGGGGCTCGTTAAACACCATATATTTT.

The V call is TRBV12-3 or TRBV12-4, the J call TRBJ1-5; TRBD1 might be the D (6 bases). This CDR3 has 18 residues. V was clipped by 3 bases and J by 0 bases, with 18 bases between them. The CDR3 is CASSFSWGAEDSNQPQHF. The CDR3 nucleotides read TGTGCCAGCAGTTTCTCCTGGGGGGCGGAGGATAGCAATCAGCCCCAGCATTTT.

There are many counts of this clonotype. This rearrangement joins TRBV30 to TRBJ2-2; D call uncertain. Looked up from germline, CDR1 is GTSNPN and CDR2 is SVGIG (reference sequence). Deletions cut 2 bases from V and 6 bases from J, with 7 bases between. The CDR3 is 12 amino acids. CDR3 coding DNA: TGTGCCTGGAGTAGGGATCCCGGGGAGCTGTTTTTT. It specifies CAWSRDPGELFF.

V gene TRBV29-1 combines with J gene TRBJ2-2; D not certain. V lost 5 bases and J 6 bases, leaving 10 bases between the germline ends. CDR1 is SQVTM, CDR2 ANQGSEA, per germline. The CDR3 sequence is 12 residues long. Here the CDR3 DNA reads TGCAGCGTTCTGTTTAATCCCGGGGAGCTGTTTTTT. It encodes CSVLFNPGELFF.

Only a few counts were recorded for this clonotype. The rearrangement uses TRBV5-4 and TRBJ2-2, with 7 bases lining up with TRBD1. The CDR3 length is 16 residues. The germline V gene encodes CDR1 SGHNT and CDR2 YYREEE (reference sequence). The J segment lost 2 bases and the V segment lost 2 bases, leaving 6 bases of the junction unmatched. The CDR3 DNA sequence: TGTGCCAGCAGCTTTAAGACAGGGATTAACACCGGGGAGCTGTTTTTT. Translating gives CASSFKTGINTGELFF.

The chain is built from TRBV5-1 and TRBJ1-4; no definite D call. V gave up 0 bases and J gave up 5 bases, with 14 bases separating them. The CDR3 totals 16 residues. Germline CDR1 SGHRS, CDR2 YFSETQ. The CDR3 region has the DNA TGCGCCAGCAGCTTGGACAGTTCGGTTGGGAATGAAAAACTGTTTTTT. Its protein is CASSLDSSVGNEKLFF.

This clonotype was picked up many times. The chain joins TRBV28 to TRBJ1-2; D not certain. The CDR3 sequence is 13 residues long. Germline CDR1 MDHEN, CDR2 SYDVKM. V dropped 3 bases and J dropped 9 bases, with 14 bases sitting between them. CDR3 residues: CASSFVDQGSYTF. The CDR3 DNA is TGTGCCAGCAGTTTTGTGGATCAAGGAAGCTACACCTTC.

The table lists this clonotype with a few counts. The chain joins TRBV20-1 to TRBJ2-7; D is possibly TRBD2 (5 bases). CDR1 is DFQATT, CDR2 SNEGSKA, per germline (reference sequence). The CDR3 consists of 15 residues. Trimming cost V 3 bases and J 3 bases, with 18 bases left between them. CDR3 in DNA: TGCAGTGCTAGGGACCCCCTTGCGGGCCTCTACGAGCAGTACTTC. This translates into CSARDPLAGLYEQYF.